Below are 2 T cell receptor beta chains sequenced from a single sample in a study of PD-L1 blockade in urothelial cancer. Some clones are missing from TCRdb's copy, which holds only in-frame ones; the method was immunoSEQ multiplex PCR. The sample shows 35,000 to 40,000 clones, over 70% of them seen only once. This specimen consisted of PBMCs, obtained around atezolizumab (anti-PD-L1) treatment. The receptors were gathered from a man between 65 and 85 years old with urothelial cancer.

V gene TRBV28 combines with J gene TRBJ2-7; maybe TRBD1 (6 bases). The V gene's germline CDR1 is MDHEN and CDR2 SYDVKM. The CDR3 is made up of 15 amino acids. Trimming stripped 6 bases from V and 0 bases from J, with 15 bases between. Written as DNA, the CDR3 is TGTGCCAGCAGCCCCCCAGGGGCCAACTCCTACGAGCAGTACTTC. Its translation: CASSPPGANSYEQYF.

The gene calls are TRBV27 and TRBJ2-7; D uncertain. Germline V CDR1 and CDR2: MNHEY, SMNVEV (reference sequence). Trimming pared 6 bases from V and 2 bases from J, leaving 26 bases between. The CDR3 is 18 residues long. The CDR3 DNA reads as TGTGCCAGCAGAAGACGCCCCGCGATAGTTGAAACTACCTACGAGCAGTACTTC. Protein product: CASRRRPAIVETTYEQYF.